These T cell receptor beta chains were read from a single sample in a study of cytomegalovirus exposure and HLA in healthy donors. Clones were sequenced by immunoSEQ multiplex PCR, and TCRdb holds only the in-frame ones, with some missing. Of some 150,000 clones in the sample, under 70% were seen once. The specimen sequenced was PBMCs. All receptors come from a woman aged 25-40 years in good health and CMV-seropositive. Each CDR3 is given with its conserved first and last residue. A D gene is named only where the DNA matches it firmly. A row's size may be missing; if present it is once, few, many or a size class.

few - TRBJ2-7 TRBV25-1 TGTGCCAGCAGTGAAAGTCAAGGAGGCGCCTACGAGCAGTACTTC CASSESQGGAYEQYF
- TRBD1 TRBJ1-1 TRBV25-1 TGTGCCAGCAGTGAAACGACAGGGGGGGGAACTGAAGCTTTCTTT CASSETTGGGTEAFF
- - TRBJ1-4 TRBV5-1 TGCGCCAGCAGCTCGGGACAAGGGGAAGAAAAACTGTTTTTT CASSSGQGEEKLFF
few - TRBJ2-3 TRBV6-1 TGTGCCAGCAGTGAAAGGAAGGGAGGTACGCAGTATTTT CASSERKGGTQYF
few TRBD1 TRBJ2-2 TRBV19 TGTGCCAGTAACCCCGGGACAGGGCCCACCGGGGAGCTGTTTTTT CASNPGTGPTGELFF
- - TRBJ2-7 TRBV7-2 TGTGCCAGCAGCTTAGGAGGGAGTTTTGGCGAGCAGTACTTC CASSLGGSFGEQYF
- TRBD1 TRBJ2-7 TRBV28 TGTGCCAGCAGCCCCGCAGGGGGAAGTTACGAGCAGTACTTC CASSPAGGSYEQYF
few TRBD1 TRBJ2-1 TRBV5-6 TGTGCCAGCAGACAACAGGGACAGGGGGGCTTCGGGCAGTTCTTC CASRQQGQGGFGQFF
- - TRBJ2-1 TRBV7-9 TGTGCCAGCAGCTCACGGGGCAATGAGCAGTTCTTC CASSSRGNEQFF
few - TRBJ2-1 TRBV29-1 TGCAGCGTTGAAGCCCCGACCACTAAGCAGTTCTTC CSVEAPTTKQFF
- - TRBJ1-4 TRBV2 TGTGCCAGCAGTGAAGGCAGGGTGTCGGGTGAAAAACTGTTTTTT CASSEGRVSGEKLFF
once - TRBJ2-1 TRBV11-2 TGTGCCAGCAGCGTATACAATGAGCAGTTCTTC CASSVYNEQFF
few TRBD1 TRBJ1-2 TRBV18 TGTGCCAGCTCACCGCAACATGGCGGACAGGGCTATGGCTACACCTTC CASSPQHGGQGYGYTF
- TRBD2 TRBJ2-5 TRBV5-1 TGCGCCAGCATCACGGGGGGGATCCAAGAGACCCAGTACTTC CASITGGIQETQYF
few - TRBJ2-7 TRBV5-6 TGTGCCAGCAGCTTGAGCTACTACGAGCAGTACTTC CASSLSYYEQYF
once - TRBJ2-7 TRBV7-2 TGTGCCAGCAGCTTATGGACAACTGGAGAGCAGTACTTC CASSLWTTGEQYF
- TRBD2 TRBJ2-7 TRBV11-2 TGTGCCAGCAGCCAAAATAGCGGGAAGAGGTACGAGCAGTACTTC CASSQNSGKRYEQYF
- - TRBJ1-1 TRBV28 TGTGCCAGCAGTTTATTAACCACGGGGAACACTGAAGCTTTCTTT CASSLLTTGNTEAFF
- TRBD1 TRBJ2-7 TRBV6-5 TGTGCCAGCAGTCGAAGCCCGGGACAGTCCTACGAGCAGTACTTC CASSRSPGQSYEQYF
once - TRBJ1-4 TRBV15 TGTGCCACCAGCAGTGTAGGGAGAATGGCTAATGAAAAACTGTTTTTT CATSSVGRMANEKLFF
- - TRBJ1-2 TRBV7-9 TGTGCCATCGACGGGGACTATGGCTACACCTTC CAIDGDYGYTF
few - TRBJ1-1 TRBV2 TGTGCCACATTCAAGGAGAAGAACACTGAAGCTTTCTTT CATFKEKNTEAFF
- - TRBJ2-5 TRBV10-1 TGCGCCAGCAGTGAGAATGAGGGAATGGAGGCCCAGTACTTC CASSENEGMEAQYF
- - TRBJ2-2 TRBV2 TGTGCCAGCACCCTGAACACCGGGGAGCTGTTTTTT CASTLNTGELFF
few - TRBJ2-2 TRBV7-8 TGTGCCAGCAGCTACCGCCAACTAAATTCGGAGCTGTTTTTT CASSYRQLNSELFF
- TRBD2 TRBJ2-3 TRBV6-6 TGTGCCAGCAACGCGGACATGGGGGGGGCAGATACGCAGTATTTT CASNADMGGADTQYF
- TRBD1 TRBJ1-1 TRBV6-6 TGTGCCAGCAGGGGACAGGGGGGCGGTGGTGAAGCTTTCTTT CASRGQGGGGEAFF
- - TRBJ1-6 TRBV9 TGTGCCAGCAGCACCCTTGTCGGGAACAGAGCACCCCTCCACTTT CASSTLVGNRAPLHF
- - TRBJ2-5 TRBV7-6 TGTGCCAGCAGCTTTTCTGCAGGGGGGAGCCAAGAGACCCAGTACTTC CASSFSAGGSQETQYF
few - TRBJ2-6 TRBV7-6 TGTGCCAGCAGCTTATTAACGGCTGGGGCCAACGTCCTGACTTTC CASSLLTAGANVLTF
- - TRBJ2-5 TRBV15 TGTGCCACCAGCCTCGCTAGCTTAGAAGAGACCCAGTACTTC CATSLASLEETQYF
- - TRBJ2-5 TRBV5-1 TGCGCCAGCAGCTTACACAGCCAAGAGACCCAGTACTTC CASSLHSQETQYF
- - TRBJ2-3 TRBV19 TGTGCCAGTAGTATTCCAGCGGAGGCAGATACGCAGTATTTT CASSIPAEADTQYF
- TRBD1 TRBJ2-3 TRBV6-1 TGTGCCAGCAGTGAGAGGGGGCTGTGGAGCACAGATACGCAGTATTTT CASSERGLWSTDTQYF
- TRBD2 TRBJ2-1 TRBV5-1 TGCGCCAGCAGCTTGGCTGCGGGAGGTGTAAACAATGAGCAGTTCTTC CASSLAAGGVNNEQFF
- - TRBJ1-1 TRBV6-5 TGTGCCAGCAGTAACACACAGAACACTGAAGCTTTCTTT CASSNTQNTEAFF
- TRBD1 TRBJ2-3 TRBV5-1 TGCGCCAGCAGCTCATACAGGGGCTTAACAGATACGCAGTATTTT CASSSYRGLTDTQYF
few TRBD1 TRBJ1-2 TRBV19 TGTGCCACCAAGGACAGGATGTATGGCTACACCTTC CATKDRMYGYTF
- - TRBJ2-1 TRBV25-1 TGTGCCAGCAGTGAGAGGTCTCCCTACAATGAGCAGTTCTTC CASSERSPYNEQFF
- TRBD1 TRBJ2-7 TRBV5-1 TGCGCCAGCAGCCCGCAGGGGGCGGTATGGCAGTACTTC CASSPQGAVWQYF
- TRBD2 TRBJ2-1 TRBV2 TGTGCCAGCAGCGCAGGGACTAGCGGGGCCAATGAGCAGTTCTTC CASSAGTSGANEQFF
- - TRBJ1-4 TRBV5-6 TGTGCCAGCAGCCATGAAGGACTTATCTCGAAAAAACTGTTTTTT CASSHEGLISKKLFF
- - TRBJ1-2 TRBV6-1 TGTGCCAGCAGTGCCCCGTGGGGGCTGACCTTC CASSAPWGLTF